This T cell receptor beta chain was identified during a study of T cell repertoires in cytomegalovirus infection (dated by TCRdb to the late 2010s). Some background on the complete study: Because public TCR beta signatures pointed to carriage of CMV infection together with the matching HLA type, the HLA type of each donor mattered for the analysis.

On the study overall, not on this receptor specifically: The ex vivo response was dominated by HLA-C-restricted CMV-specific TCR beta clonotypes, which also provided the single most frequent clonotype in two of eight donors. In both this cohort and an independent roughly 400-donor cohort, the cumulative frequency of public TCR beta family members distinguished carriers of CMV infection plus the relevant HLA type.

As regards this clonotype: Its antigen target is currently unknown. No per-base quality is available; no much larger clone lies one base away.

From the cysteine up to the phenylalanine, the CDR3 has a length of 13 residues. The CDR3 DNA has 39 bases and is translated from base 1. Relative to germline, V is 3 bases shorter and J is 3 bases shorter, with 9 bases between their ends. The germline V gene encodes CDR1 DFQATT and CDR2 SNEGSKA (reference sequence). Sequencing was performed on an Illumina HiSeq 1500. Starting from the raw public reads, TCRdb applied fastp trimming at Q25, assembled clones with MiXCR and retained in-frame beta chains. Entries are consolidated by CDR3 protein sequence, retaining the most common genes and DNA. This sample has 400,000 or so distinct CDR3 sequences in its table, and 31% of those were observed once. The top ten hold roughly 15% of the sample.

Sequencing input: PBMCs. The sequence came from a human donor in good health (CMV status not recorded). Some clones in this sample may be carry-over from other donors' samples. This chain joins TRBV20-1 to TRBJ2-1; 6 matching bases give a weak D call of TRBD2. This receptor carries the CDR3 CSASRGNYNEQFF. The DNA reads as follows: TGCAGTGCTAGCCGCGGGAACTACAATGAGCAGTTCTTC.